This record covers a single T cell receptor beta chain. Libraries were prepared by immunoSEQ multiplex PCR; TCRdb keeps only in-frame clonotypes and omits some of them. The sample records 250,000 to 350,000 clones, about 86% being singletons. This specimen comes from a study of blood T cell repertoires in COVID-19. The overall study: PBMCs, B-cell-depleted T cells, or T cells were the source of the cDNA or gDNA that made up the material.

Seattle-derived patients entered the study during active infection and were followed longitudinally. Trimming took off 6 bases at V and 5 bases at J, with 13 bases between the two ends. CDR1 is MNHEY, CDR2 SVGAGI, per germline. The CDR3 has 13 residues. Specimen: peripheral blood. The clonotype was recovered from an older person with COVID-19, enrolled during active disease. This chain links TRBV6-5 with TRBJ2-5; D is perhaps TRBD1 (5 bases). CDR3 DNA: TGTGCCAGCAGAACAAAGGGGTGGGAGACCCAGTACTTC. This gives the protein CASRTKGWETQYF.